This T cell receptor (beta chain) came from a study of CD8+ T cells in alopecia areata. In alopecia areata patients, both lesional scalp punch biopsies and peripheral blood were collected. This clone was seen more than once but under ten times. V was pared by 8 bases and J by 2 bases, with 12 bases between. The CDR3 totals 12 residues. The germline V gene has CDR1 SQVTM and CDR2 ANQGSEA. RNA extraction was followed by reverse transcription into cDNA, which acted as the sequencing template. TCRdb keeps only in-frame clones here, not all; method: immunoSEQ multiplex PCR. The data contain 150,000 to 200,000 clones, around 60% of them singletons.

The chain employs TRBV29-1 and TRBJ2-5, with a tentative D call TRBD2 (6 bases). The source was CD4+ T cells sorted from blood, collected at week 0. This receptor was identified in a human donor with alopecia areata. CDR3 protein: CSCRGSQETQYF. The DNA of the CDR3 is TGCAGCTGTCGGGGGTCTCAAGAGACCCAGTACTTC.